This T cell receptor (beta chain) was observed in a study of shared clonotypes between healthy human individuals. General study points: The sampled material consisted only of blood, and tissue repertoires are likely to differ.

The V and J ends lost 3 bases and 6 bases respectively, with 12 bases between them. The germline CDR1 and CDR2 sequences are SQVTM and ANQGSEA. The CDR3 runs 13 residues. Libraries were prepared by immunoSEQ multiplex PCR; TCRdb keeps only in-frame clonotypes and omits some of them. The sample has about 980,000 clones, over 75% seen once. This clone has just a few counts. What it binds is not known. The V gene is TRBV29-1, the J gene TRBJ2-4; D gene uncertain. This TCR was sampled from a man between 18 and 35 years old in good health. Input material: memory CD4+ T cells sorted from blood. The subset was: CD45RA-negative fraction. This CDR3 reads CSVERQKGNIQYF. The CDR3 DNA sequence: TGCAGCGTTGAGCGCCAGAAAGGAAACATTCAGTACTTC.